This T cell receptor (beta chain) was identified in a study of shared clonotypes between healthy human individuals. Study-level results: As a rule, naive subsets had a larger estimated richness than memory subsets.

A note on this clone: Its antigen is as yet unknown.

Germline assignment: CDR1 KGHSH and CDR2 LQKENI. V dropped 6 bases and J dropped 1; count of bases not matched to a gene: 8. The CDR3 runs 15 residues. Sequenced by immunoSEQ multiplex PCR; TCRdb stores in-frame clones only, minus some. In the table there are roughly 2.4 million clones, 90% to 97% of which are singletons. It was into CD45RA+ naive and CD45RA-negative memory subsets that the CD4+ cells were split. The chain links TRBV18 to TRBJ1-1, with 7 bases matching TRBD1. The origin of this receptor is a man between 18 and 35 years old in good health. Sequencing was carried out using naive CD4+ T cells sorted from blood. Subset noted: CD45RA+ positively selected. The CDR3 region has the DNA TGTGCCAGCTCGCCCGACAGGGCACCGAACACTGAAGCTTTCTTT. Amino acid sequence: CASSPDRAPNTEAFF.